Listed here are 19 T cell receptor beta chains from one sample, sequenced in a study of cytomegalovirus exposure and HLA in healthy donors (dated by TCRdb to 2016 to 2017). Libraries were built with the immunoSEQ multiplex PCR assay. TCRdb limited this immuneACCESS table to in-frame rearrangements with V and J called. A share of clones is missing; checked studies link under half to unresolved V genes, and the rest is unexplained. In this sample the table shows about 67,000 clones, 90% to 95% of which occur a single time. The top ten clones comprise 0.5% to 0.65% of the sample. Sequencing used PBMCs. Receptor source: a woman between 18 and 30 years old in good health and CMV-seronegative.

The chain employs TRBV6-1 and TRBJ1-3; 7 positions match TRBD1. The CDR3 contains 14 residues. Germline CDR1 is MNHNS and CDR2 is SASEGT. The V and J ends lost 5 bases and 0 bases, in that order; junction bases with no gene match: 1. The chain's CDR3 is CASSQGVSGNTIYF. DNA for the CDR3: TGTGCCAGCAGTCAGGGGGTCTCTGGAAACACCATATATTTT.

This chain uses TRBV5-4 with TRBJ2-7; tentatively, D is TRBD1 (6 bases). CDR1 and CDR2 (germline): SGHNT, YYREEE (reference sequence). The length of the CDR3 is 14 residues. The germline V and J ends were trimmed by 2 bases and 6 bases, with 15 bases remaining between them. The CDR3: CASSLPGELVEQYF. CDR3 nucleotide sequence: TGTGCCAGCAGCTTACCAGGGGAGCTTGTCGAGCAGTACTTC.

The CDR3 loop is CASSILGGARNEKLFF. In nucleotides, the CDR3 is TGTGCCAGTAGTATTTTAGGGGGAGCGAGAAATGAAAAACTGTTTTTT. The V gene is TRBV19, the J gene TRBJ1-4, with D tentatively TRBD1 (6 bases). The germline gives CDR1 LNHDA, CDR2 SQIVND (reference sequence). This CDR3 has 16 amino acids. Between the trimmed V and J ends, which lost 3 bases and 5 bases, there was a span of 16 bases.

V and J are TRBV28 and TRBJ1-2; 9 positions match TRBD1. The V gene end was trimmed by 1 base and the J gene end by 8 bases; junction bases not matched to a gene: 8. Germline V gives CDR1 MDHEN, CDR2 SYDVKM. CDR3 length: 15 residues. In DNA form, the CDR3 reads TGTGCCAGCAGTTTATCCAGACAGGGGGTTTTGGGCTACACCTTC. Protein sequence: CASSLSRQGVLGYTF.

The CDR3 DNA follows: TGTGCCAGCAGTGACAGAGGAGGACCGGGGCAGCCCCAGCATTTT. It codes for CASSDRGGPGQPQHF. The rearrangement uses TRBV2 and TRBJ1-5; no definite D call. The CDR3 is 15 amino acids. Between the trimmed V and J ends, which lost 3 bases and 7 bases, there was a span of 16 bases. The germline V gene encodes CDR1 SNHLY and CDR2 FYNNEI.

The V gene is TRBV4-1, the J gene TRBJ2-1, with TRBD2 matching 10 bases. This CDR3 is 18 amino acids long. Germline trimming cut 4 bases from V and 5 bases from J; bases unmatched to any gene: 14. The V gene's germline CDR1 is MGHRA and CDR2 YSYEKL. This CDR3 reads CASSPLPQRGGQNNEQFF. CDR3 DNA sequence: TGCGCCAGCAGCCCGTTACCCCAGCGGGGGGGCCAAAACAATGAGCAGTTCTTC.

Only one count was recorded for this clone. The CDR3 DNA is TGTGCCAGCAGGGCTAGCGGGGGGGCCAATGAGCAGTTCTTC. This encodes CASRASGGANEQFF. The rearrangement links TRBV6-1 to TRBJ2-1; 12 bases map to TRBD2. Germline assignment: CDR1 MNHNS and CDR2 SASEGT. The J segment lost 6 bases and the V segment lost 6 bases, leaving 3 bases of the junction unmatched. The CDR3 covers 14 residues.

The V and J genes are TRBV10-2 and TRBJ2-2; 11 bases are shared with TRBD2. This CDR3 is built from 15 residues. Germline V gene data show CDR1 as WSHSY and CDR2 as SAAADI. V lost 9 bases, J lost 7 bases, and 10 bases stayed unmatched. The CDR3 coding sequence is TGCGCCAGTTTAGCGGGGGGGCCATATGTCGGGGAGCTGTTTTTT. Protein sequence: CASLAGGPYVGELFF.

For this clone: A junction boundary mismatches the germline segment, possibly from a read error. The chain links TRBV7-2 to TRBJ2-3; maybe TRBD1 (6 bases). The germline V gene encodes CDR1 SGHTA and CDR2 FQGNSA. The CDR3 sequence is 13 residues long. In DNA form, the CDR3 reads TGTGCCAGCAGCTTTGGGGGCACTGATACGCAGTATTTT. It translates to CASSFGGTDTQYF.

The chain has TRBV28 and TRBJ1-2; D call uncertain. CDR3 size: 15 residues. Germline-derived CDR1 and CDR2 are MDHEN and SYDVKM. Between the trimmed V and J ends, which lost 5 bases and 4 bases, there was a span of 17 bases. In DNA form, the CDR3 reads TGTGCCAGCAGTCCACTCAGCAGGCCCTTCTATGGCTACACCTTC. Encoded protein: CASSPLSRPFYGYTF.

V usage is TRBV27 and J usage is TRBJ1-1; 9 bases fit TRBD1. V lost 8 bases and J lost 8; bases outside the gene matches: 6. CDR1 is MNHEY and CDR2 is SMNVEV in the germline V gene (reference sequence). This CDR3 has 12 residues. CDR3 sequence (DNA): TGTGCCAGCGGCAGACAGGGGGGAGAAGCTTTCTTT. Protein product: CASGRQGGEAFF.

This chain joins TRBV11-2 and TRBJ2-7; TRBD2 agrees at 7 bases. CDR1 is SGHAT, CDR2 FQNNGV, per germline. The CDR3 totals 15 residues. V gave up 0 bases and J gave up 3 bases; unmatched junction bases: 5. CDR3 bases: TGTGCCAGCAGCTTAGAAAGGGAGGGATACTACGAGCAGTACTTC. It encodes CASSLEREGYYEQYF.

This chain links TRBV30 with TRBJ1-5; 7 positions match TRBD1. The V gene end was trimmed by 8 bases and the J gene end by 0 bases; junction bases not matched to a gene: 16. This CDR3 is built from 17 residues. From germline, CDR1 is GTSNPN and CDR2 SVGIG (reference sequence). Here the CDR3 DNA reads TGTGCCAGTAGTTCGGACAGGTCGCTTTATAGCAATCAGCCCCAGCATTTT. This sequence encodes CASSSDRSLYSNQPQHF.

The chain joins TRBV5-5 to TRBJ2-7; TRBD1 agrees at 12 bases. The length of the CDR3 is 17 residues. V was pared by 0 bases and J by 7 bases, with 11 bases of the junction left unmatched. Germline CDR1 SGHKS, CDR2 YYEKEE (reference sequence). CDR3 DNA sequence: TGTGCCAGCAGCTTGGTTTTTTCGGGACAGGGGGCAGGGGAGCAGTACTTC. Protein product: CASSLVFSGQGAGEQYF.

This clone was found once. The CDR3 loop reads CASSEGYSGNTIYF. CDR3 DNA sequence: TGTGCCAGCAGTGAAGGCTACTCTGGAAACACCATATATTTT. The rearrangement uses TRBV6-1 and TRBJ1-3; unclear D gene. CDR1 MNHNS and CDR2 SASEGT come from the germline V gene. The CDR3 loop spans 14 amino acids. V gave up 1 base and J gave up 0 bases, with 4 bases separating them.

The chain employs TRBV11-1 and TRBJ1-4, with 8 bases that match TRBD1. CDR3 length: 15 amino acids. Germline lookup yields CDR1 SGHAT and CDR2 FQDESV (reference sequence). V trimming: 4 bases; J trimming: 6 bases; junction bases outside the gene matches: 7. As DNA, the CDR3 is TGTGCCAGCAGCTCGGACACAGGGGGTTATGAAAAACTGTTTTTT. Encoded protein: CASSSDTGGYEKLFF.

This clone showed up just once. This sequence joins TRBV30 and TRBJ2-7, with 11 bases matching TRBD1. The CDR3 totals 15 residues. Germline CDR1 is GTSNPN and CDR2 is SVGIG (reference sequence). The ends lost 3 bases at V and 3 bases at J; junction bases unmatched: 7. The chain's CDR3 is CAWSVGQGAGYEQYF. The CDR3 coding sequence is TGTGCCTGGAGCGTTGGACAGGGGGCGGGCTACGAGCAGTACTTC.

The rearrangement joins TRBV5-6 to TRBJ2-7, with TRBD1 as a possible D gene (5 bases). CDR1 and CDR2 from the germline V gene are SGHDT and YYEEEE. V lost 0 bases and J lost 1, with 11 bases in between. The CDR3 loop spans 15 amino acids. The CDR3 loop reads CASSLERGFSYEQYF. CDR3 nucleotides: TGTGCCAGCAGCTTGGAAAGGGGTTTTTCCTACGAGCAGTACTTC.

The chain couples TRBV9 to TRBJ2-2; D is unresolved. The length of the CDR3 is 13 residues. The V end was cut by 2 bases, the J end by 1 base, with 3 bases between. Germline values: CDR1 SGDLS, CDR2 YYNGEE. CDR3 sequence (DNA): TGTGCCAGCAGCGTTATGAACACCGGGGAGCTGTTTTTT. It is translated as CASSVMNTGELFF.